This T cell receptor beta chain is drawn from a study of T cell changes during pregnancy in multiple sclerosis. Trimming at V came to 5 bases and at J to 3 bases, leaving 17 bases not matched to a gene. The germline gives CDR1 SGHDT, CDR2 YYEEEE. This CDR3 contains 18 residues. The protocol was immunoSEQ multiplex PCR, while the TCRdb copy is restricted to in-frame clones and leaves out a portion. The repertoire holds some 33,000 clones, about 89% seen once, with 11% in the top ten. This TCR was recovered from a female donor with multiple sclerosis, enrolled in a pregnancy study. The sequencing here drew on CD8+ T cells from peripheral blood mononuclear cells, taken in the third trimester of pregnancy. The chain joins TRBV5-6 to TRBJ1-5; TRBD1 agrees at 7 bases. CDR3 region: CASSYTSAGGFDNQPQHF. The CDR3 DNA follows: TGTGCCAGCAGTTACACCTCTGCAGGGGGGTTTGACAATCAGCCCCAGCATTTT.